Listed below are T cell receptor beta chains from one sample, sequenced in a study of T cell responses to AZD1222 COVID-19 vaccine. Generated by immunoSEQ multiplex PCR, the TCRdb table keeps only in-frame clones and is missing some. This table has 95,000 to 100,000 clones, about 82% appearing once. The input for sequencing was peripheral blood, taken on day 0 of AZD1222 vaccination. These receptors originate from an adult in good health. Both conserved end residues are part of each CDR3. Fields, in order: J gene, clone size, D gene, V gene, CDR3 protein, CDR3 DNA. The D gene is left open where the match is weak. Size is stated for part of the rows, as once, few or many counts, or as a class when the clone is expanded.

J: TRBJ1-3
size: once
D: TRBD1
V: TRBV19
CDR3: CASSIEGASGNTIYF
DNA: TGTGCCAGTAGTATTGAGGGGGCGTCTGGAAACACCATATATTTT

J: TRBJ1-1
size: .
D: .
V: TRBV29-1
CDR3: CSVVGRGEAFF
DNA: TGCAGCGTTGTAGGGCGAGGAGAAGCTTTCTTT

J: TRBJ2-7
size: .
D: TRBD2
V: TRBV9
CDR3: CASSPRTSTYEQYF
DNA: TGTGCCAGCAGCCCACGGACTAGCACCTACGAGCAGTACTTC

J: TRBJ1-5
size: few
D: TRBD1
V: TRBV19
CDR3: CASSIEGTGKRPQHF
DNA: TGTGCCAGTAGTATAGAGGGGACAGGGAAAAGGCCCCAGCATTTT

J: TRBJ2-2
size: .
D: .
V: TRBV11-1
CDR3: CASSLGWGPGELFF
DNA: TGTGCCAGCAGCTTAGGATGGGGGCCCGGGGAGCTGTTTTTT

J: TRBJ2-3
size: .
D: .
V: TRBV28
CDR3: CASSLNLKDTQYF
DNA: TGTGCCAGCAGCCTAAACTTAAAAGATACGCAGTATTTT

J: TRBJ2-1
size: .
D: .
V: TRBV9
CDR3: CASSVAPGSGGGNEQFF
DNA: TGTGCCAGCAGCGTAGCCCCCGGGAGTGGTGGTGGGAATGAGCAGTTCTTC

J: TRBJ2-5
size: .
D: .
V: TRBV7-6
CDR3: CASSSYLGSRGQETQYF
DNA: TGTGCCAGCAGCTCCTACCTCGGCTCCAGGGGCCAAGAGACCCAGTACTTC

J: TRBJ1-3
size: .
D: TRBD1
V: TRBV4-2
CDR3: CASSPDRGSGNTIYF
DNA: TGTGCCAGCAGCCCCGACAGGGGTTCAGGAAACACCATATATTTT

J: TRBJ1-5
size: .
D: .
V: TRBV20-1
CDR3: CSASKNRVGNQPQHF
DNA: TGCAGTGCTAGTAAAAACAGGGTCGGCAATCAGCCCCAGCATTTT

J: TRBJ1-2
size: .
D: TRBD1
V: TRBV30
CDR3: CAWSDREQTYGYTF
DNA: TGTGCCTGGAGCGACAGGGAGCAAACCTATGGCTACACCTTC

J: TRBJ1-2
size: .
D: .
V: TRBV6-2/TRBV6-3
CDR3: CASSYSLGNGYTF
DNA: TGTGCCAGCAGTTACTCTTTAGGGAATGGCTACACCTTC

J: TRBJ1-2
size: .
D: .
V: TRBV27
CDR3: CASSFGLDTNYGYTF
DNA: TGTGCCAGCAGTTTCGGTCTGGACACGAACTATGGCTACACCTTC

J: TRBJ2-2
size: .
D: TRBD2
V: TRBV5-1
CDR3: CASSFGLAGTSTAGELFF
DNA: TGCGCCAGCAGCTTTGGGCTAGCGGGTACTTCGACGGCCGGGGAGCTGTTTTTT

J: TRBJ1-6
size: .
D: .
V: TRBV5-6
CDR3: CASSLGNFLSPLHF
DNA: TGTGCCAGCAGCTTGGGGAATTTTCTTTCACCCCTCCACTTT

J: TRBJ2-7
size: once
D: TRBD2
V: TRBV13
CDR3: CASSLVSGRSYYEQYF
DNA: TGTGCCAGCAGCTTAGTTAGCGGGAGAAGTTACTACGAGCAGTACTTC

J: TRBJ1-5
size: .
D: .
V: TRBV5-1
CDR3: CASSLARLQLRLRDQPQHF
DNA: TGCGCCAGCAGCTTGGCCCGTCTCCAACTAAGGCTACGTGATCAGCCCCAGCATTTT

J: TRBJ1-1
size: .
D: .
V: TRBV7-9
CDR3: CASRTDSFNTEAFF
DNA: TGTGCCAGCAGGACGGACAGCTTTAACACTGAAGCTTTCTTT

J: TRBJ2-5
size: .
D: TRBD1
V: TRBV7-2
CDR3: CASSLVVGTGGETQYF
DNA: TGTGCCAGCAGCTTAGTGGTCGGGACAGGTGGAGAGACCCAGTACTTC

J: TRBJ1-4
size: .
D: .
V: TRBV24-1
CDR3: CATSDSGLSEKLFF
DNA: TGTGCCACCAGTGATTCCGGGTTAAGTGAAAAACTGTTTTTT

J: TRBJ2-4
size: .
D: .
V: TRBV28
CDR3: CASRRDFAANIQYF
DNA: TGTGCCAGCAGAAGGGACTTTGCGGCTAACATTCAGTACTTC

J: TRBJ1-1
size: .
D: .
V: TRBV5-1
CDR3: CASSLGTGEAFF
DNA: TGCGCCAGCAGCTTGGGAACAGGGGAAGCTTTCTTT

J: TRBJ1-3
size: .
D: .
V: TRBV7-9
CDR3: CASSLLTGRGNTIYF
DNA: TGTGCCAGCAGCTTGTTAACAGGGAGAGGAAACACCATATATTTT

J: TRBJ2-7
size: .
D: .
V: TRBV5-4
CDR3: CASSLGGNSYEQYF
DNA: TGTGCCAGCAGCTTGGGCGGGAACTCCTACGAGCAGTACTTC

J: TRBJ2-7
size: .
D: TRBD2
V: TRBV5-4
CDR3: CASSRPSGTDTYEQYF
DNA: TGTGCCAGCAGCCGACCTAGCGGGACGGATACCTACGAGCAGTACTTC

J: TRBJ2-7
size: .
D: TRBD1
V: TRBV27
CDR3: CASSLWTGNYEQYF
DNA: TGTGCCAGCAGTCTTTGGACAGGGAACTACGAGCAGTACTTC

J: TRBJ2-7
size: .
D: .
V: TRBV11-2
CDR3: CASSRLGSGPTYEQYF
DNA: TGTGCCAGCAGCAGGCTTGGGAGCGGACCTACCTACGAGCAGTACTTC

J: TRBJ2-5
size: .
D: .
V: TRBV7-8
CDR3: CASSLVSPGYVTQYF
DNA: TGTGCCAGCAGCTTAGTTTCCCCGGGATATGTGACCCAGTACTTC

J: TRBJ1-2
size: .
D: .
V: TRBV4-1
CDR3: CASSQERTLSHHYGYTF
DNA: TGCGCCAGCAGCCAAGAGAGGACCCTTTCCCACCACTATGGCTACACCTTC

J: TRBJ1-2
size: .
D: TRBD1
V: TRBV15
CDR3: CATSRDRQGDGYTF
DNA: TGTGCCACCAGCAGAGACCGACAGGGAGATGGCTACACCTTC

J: TRBJ2-1
size: once
D: .
V: TRBV5-5
CDR3: CASSLDPARYEQFF
DNA: TGTGCCAGCAGCTTGGATCCAGCGCGGTATGAGCAGTTCTTC

J: TRBJ1-4
size: .
D: .
V: TRBV5-1
CDR3: CASSLDRHSNEKLFF
DNA: TGCGCCAGCAGCTTGGACAGACACTCTAATGAAAAACTGTTTTTT

J: TRBJ1-5
size: .
D: .
V: TRBV18
CDR3: CASSPQVGGFSNQPQHF
DNA: TGTGCCAGCTCACCTCAGGTCGGAGGATTTAGCAATCAGCCCCAGCATTTT

J: TRBJ2-7
size: .
D: TRBD1
V: TRBV2
CDR3: CASSRQGNYEQYF
DNA: TGTGCCAGCAGCAGACAGGGTAACTACGAGCAGTACTTC

J: TRBJ2-3
size: .
D: .
V: TRBV28
CDR3: CASSLGMLQGPDTQYF
DNA: TGTGCCAGCAGTTTGGGGATGTTGCAGGGACCAGATACGCAGTATTTT

J: TRBJ2-2
size: .
D: .
V: TRBV14
CDR3: CASSRGGPSTGELFF
DNA: TGTGCCAGCAGCCGGGGGGGGCCTTCCACCGGGGAGCTGTTTTTT

J: TRBJ2-1
size: .
D: TRBD2
V: TRBV6-4
CDR3: CASSDGGGSYNEQFF
DNA: TGTGCCAGCAGTGACGGGGGAGGGTCCTACAATGAGCAGTTCTTC

J: TRBJ1-6
size: .
D: .
V: TRBV20-1
CDR3: CSASSLLDPSPLHF
DNA: TGCAGTGCTAGTAGTCTCCTAGATCCTTCACCCCTCCACTTT

J: TRBJ1-4
size: once
D: .
V: TRBV7-8
CDR3: CASSLATPSTNEKLFF
DNA: TGTGCCAGCAGCTTAGCGACGCCCTCTACTAATGAAAAACTGTTTTTT

J: TRBJ2-1
size: .
D: TRBD2
V: TRBV7-8
CDR3: CASSRGGLGHEQFF
DNA: TGTGCCAGCAGCCGGGGGGGGCTCGGGCATGAGCAGTTCTTC

J: TRBJ2-7
size: .
D: TRBD1
V: TRBV6-5
CDR3: CASNSPQGAEQYF
DNA: TGTGCCAGCAATTCCCCCCAGGGGGCCGAGCAGTACTTC

J: TRBJ2-5
size: .
D: TRBD2
V: TRBV3-1/TRBV3-2
CDR3: CASSQALGLAGGPVKETQYF
DNA: TGTGCCAGCAGCCAAGCGCTGGGACTAGCGGGAGGGCCGGTGAAGGAGACCCAGTACTTC

J: TRBJ1-1
size: .
D: .
V: TRBV6-2/TRBV6-3
CDR3: CASSTGTEAFF
DNA: TGTGCCAGCAGCACGGGAACTGAAGCTTTCTTT

J: TRBJ2-1
size: .
D: .
V: TRBV3-1/TRBV3-2
CDR3: CASSQELIRRDGEQFF
DNA: TGTGCCAGCAGCCAAGAGCTTATAAGGAGGGATGGTGAGCAGTTCTTC

J: TRBJ2-1
size: .
D: .
V: TRBV28
CDR3: CASSSVRVGTYNEQFF
DNA: TGTGCCAGCAGTTCCGTCAGGGTGGGGACCTACAATGAGCAGTTCTTC

J: TRBJ2-2
size: .
D: TRBD1
V: TRBV7-2
CDR3: CASSSQPRGPGTGELFF
DNA: TGTGCCAGCAGCTCCCAGCCCAGGGGGCCGGGCACCGGGGAGCTGTTTTTT

J: TRBJ2-2
size: .
D: TRBD1
V: TRBV14
CDR3: CASSQALQGDTGELFF
DNA: TGTGCCAGCAGCCAAGCACTTCAGGGGGACACCGGGGAGCTGTTTTTT

J: TRBJ2-4
size: .
D: .
V: TRBV3-1/TRBV3-2
CDR3: CASRKVSGKAKNIQYF
DNA: TGTGCCAGCAGAAAAGTATCTGGGAAAGCCAAAAACATTCAGTACTTC

J: TRBJ1-5
size: .
D: .
V: TRBV6-2/TRBV6-3
CDR3: CASSLGWSNQPQHF
DNA: TGTGCCAGCAGCCTCGGGTGGAGCAATCAGCCCCAGCATTTT

J: TRBJ1-3
size: .
D: .
V: TRBV9
CDR3: CASSQGQQLGNTIYF
DNA: TGTGCCAGCAGCCAAGGACAGCAATTAGGAAACACCATATATTTT

J: TRBJ2-7
size: .
D: TRBD2
V: TRBV7-8
CDR3: CASSFRLATYEQYF
DNA: TGTGCCAGCAGCTTCAGACTAGCAACCTACGAGCAGTACTTC

J: TRBJ2-2
size: once
D: .
V: TRBV3-1/TRBV3-2
CDR3: CASSPGGTNTGELFF
DNA: TGTGCCAGCAGCCCTGGAGGGACTAACACCGGGGAGCTGTTTTTT

J: TRBJ2-7
size: .
D: .
V: TRBV20-1
CDR3: CSARDAYEQYF
DNA: TGCAGTGCTAGAGACGCTTACGAGCAGTACTTC

J: TRBJ2-7
size: .
D: .
V: TRBV19
CDR3: CASSIGPIYEQYF
DNA: TGTGCCAGTAGTATCGGCCCCATCTACGAGCAGTACTTC

J: TRBJ2-1
size: .
D: .
V: TRBV4-2
CDR3: CASSQDWRPPSYNEQFF
DNA: TGTGCCAGCAGCCAAGATTGGAGACCGCCTTCCTACAATGAGCAGTTCTTC

J: TRBJ1-1
size: .
D: TRBD1
V: TRBV12-3/TRBV12-4
CDR3: CASTLGQGGKAFF
DNA: TGTGCCAGCACACTGGGACAGGGTGGAAAAGCTTTCTTT

J: TRBJ2-5
size: few
D: .
V: TRBV18
CDR3: CASSPQSGETQYF
DNA: TGTGCCAGCTCACCACAGTCCGGAGAGACCCAGTACTTC

J: TRBJ1-4
size: .
D: .
V: TRBV19
CDR3: CASSRRAGKLFF
DNA: TGTGCCAGTAGTAGACGTGCAGGAAAACTGTTTTTT

J: TRBJ1-2
size: .
D: TRBD1
V: TRBV5-6
CDR3: CASSLVSGGFYGYTF
DNA: TGTGCCAGCAGCTTGGTTTCAGGGGGCTTCTATGGCTACACCTTC